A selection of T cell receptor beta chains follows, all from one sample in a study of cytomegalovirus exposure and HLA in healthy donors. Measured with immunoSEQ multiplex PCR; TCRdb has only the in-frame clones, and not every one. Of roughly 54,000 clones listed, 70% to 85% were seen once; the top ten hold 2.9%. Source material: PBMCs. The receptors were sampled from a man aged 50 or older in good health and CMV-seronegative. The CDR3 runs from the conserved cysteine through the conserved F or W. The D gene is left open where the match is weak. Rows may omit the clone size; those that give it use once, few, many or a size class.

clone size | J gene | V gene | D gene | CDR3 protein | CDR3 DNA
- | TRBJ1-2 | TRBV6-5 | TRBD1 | CASSTPGQGVYGYTF | TGTGCCAGCAGTACCCCGGGACAGGGGGTATATGGCTACACCTTC
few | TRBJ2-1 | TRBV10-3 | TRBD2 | CAISEAASGGKQFF | TGTGCCATCAGTGAAGCGGCTAGCGGGGGAAAGCAGTTCTTC
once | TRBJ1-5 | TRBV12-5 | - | CASGFLAGDQPQHF | TGTGCTAGTGGTTTTCTGGCAGGGGATCAGCCCCAGCATTTT
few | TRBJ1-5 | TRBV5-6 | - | CASSLSGGNQPQHF | TGTGCCAGCAGCTTGAGCGGGGGAAATCAGCCCCAGCATTTT
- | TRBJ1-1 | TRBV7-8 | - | CASSGPGTLNTEAFF | TGTGCCAGCAGCGGACCCGGGACACTAAACACTGAAGCTTTCTTT
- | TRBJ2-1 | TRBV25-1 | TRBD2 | CASSEVAGYNEQFF | TGTGCCAGCAGTGAAGTAGCGGGTTACAATGAGCAGTTCTTC
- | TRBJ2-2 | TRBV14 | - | CASSQTGANTGELFF | TGTGCCAGCAGCCAAACGGGGGCGAACACCGGGGAGCTGTTTTTT
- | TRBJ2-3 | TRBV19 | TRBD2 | CASSIAAGKADTQYF | TGTGCCAGTAGTATAGCAGCGGGGAAAGCAGATACGCAGTATTTT
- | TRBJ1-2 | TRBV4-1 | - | CASSQGDIVRGYTF | TGCGCCAGCAGCCAAGGGGACATCGTCAGGGGCTACACCTTC
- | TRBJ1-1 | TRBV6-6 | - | CASSYAGYPSGTEAFF | TGTGCCAGCAGTTACGCAGGGTACCCTTCGGGCACTGAAGCTTTCTTT
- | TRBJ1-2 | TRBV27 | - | CASSPTPGFGYTF | TGTGCCAGCAGTCCTACCCCCGGGTTTGGCTACACCTTC
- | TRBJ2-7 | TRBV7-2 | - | CASSSGLAYEQYF | TGTGCCAGCAGCTCGGGACTTGCCTACGAGCAGTACTTC
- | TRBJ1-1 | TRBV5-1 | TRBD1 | CASTPGQGNMNTEAFF | TGCGCCAGCACCCCGGGACAGGGTAACATGAACACTGAAGCTTTCTTT
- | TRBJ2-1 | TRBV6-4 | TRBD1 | CASSDSGQGGKYEQFF | TGTGCCAGCAGTGACTCGGGACAGGGGGGCAAATATGAGCAGTTCTTC
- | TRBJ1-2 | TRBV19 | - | CASSTVNRYGYTF | TGTGCCAGTAGCACAGTAAACAGATATGGCTACACCTTC
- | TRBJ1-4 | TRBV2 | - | CASSGRRSEKLFF | TGTGCCAGCAGTGGACGGAGATCGGAAAAACTGTTTTTT
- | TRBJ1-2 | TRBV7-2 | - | CASSLVLGPPGYGYTF | TGTGCCAGCAGCTTAGTTCTGGGGCCCCCTGGCTATGGCTACACCTTC
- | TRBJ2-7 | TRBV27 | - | CASRPGQQPRYEQYF | TGTGCCAGCAGACCCGGACAGCAACCGCGCTACGAGCAGTACTTC
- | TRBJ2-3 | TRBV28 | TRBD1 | CASSLLGRGMATGTQYF | TGTGCCAGCAGTTTATTAGGCAGGGGGATGGCAACGGGGACGCAGTATTTT
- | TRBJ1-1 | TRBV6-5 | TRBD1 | CASSVDRGANTEAFF | TGTGCCAGCAGTGTTGACAGGGGGGCAAACACTGAAGCTTTCTTT
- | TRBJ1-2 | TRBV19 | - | CASTPFTETDGYTF | TGTGCCAGTACCCCCTTCACCGAGACTGATGGCTACACCTTC
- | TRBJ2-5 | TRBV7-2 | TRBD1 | CASNGQAGETQYF | TGTGCCAGCAACGGACAGGCCGGAGAGACCCAGTACTTC
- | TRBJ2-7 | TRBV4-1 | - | CASSQLTTESYEQYF | TGCGCCAGCAGCCAACTCACGACGGAGTCCTACGAGCAGTACTTC
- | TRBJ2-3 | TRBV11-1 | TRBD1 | CASSPSGQGMSTDTQYF | TGTGCCAGCAGCCCCTCGGGACAGGGGATGAGCACAGATACGCAGTATTTT
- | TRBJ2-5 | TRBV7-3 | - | CASSLTAWETQYF | TGTGCCAGCAGCTTAACGGCTTGGGAGACCCAGTACTTC
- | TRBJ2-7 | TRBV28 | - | CASSLLGVREQYF | TGTGCCAGCAGTTTATTAGGGGTTCGGGAGCAGTACTTC